The rows below give T cell receptor beta chains drawn from one sample of a study of OX40 agonist ivuxolimab in advanced cancers. The table came from immunoSEQ multiplex PCR; TCRdb's copy has only in-frame clones and leaves some out. The table shows about 49,000 clones, with about 79% occurring only once. Source: CD4+ or CD8+ T cells sorted from blood, taken in a trial of the OX40 agonist ivuxolimab. The receptors stem from an adult with an advanced solid tumor such as melanoma, head and neck, liver or kidney cancer. The CDR3 runs from the conserved cysteine through the conserved F or W. The order of the fields is clone size, J gene, V gene, D gene, CDR3 protein, CDR3 DNA. The D gene is left open where the match is weak. Where a row states a size, it is once, few, many or the class of an expanded clone; other rows omit it.

-,TRBJ1-1,TRBV10-1,-,CASSVRQGASNTEAFF,TGCGCCAGCAGTGTACGACAAGGGGCGTCCAACACTGAAGCTTTCTTT
-,TRBJ2-1,TRBV28,-,CASRDTGNEQFF,TGTGCCAGCCGAGACACAGGCAATGAGCAGTTCTTC
-,TRBJ1-1,TRBV9,-,CASSVGTNTEAFF,TGTGCCAGCAGCGTAGGGACGAACACTGAAGCTTTCTTT
-,TRBJ2-1,TRBV13,TRBD2,CASSPSGRGHEQFF,TGTGCCAGCAGCCCAAGCGGGAGAGGCCATGAGCAGTTCTTC
-,TRBJ2-2,TRBV10-3,TRBD1,CAIRGQGLNTGELFF,TGTGCCATCAGGGGACAGGGTCTGAACACCGGGGAGCTGTTTTTT
-,TRBJ2-1,TRBV27,-,CASSFGGYTYNEQFF,TGTGCCAGCAGTTTTGGCGGATATACCTACAATGAGCAGTTCTTC
few,TRBJ1-1,TRBV7-6,TRBD1,CASTSLTGTMNTEAFF,TGTGCCAGCACCTCTCTGACAGGGACTATGAACACTGAAGCTTTCTTT
-,TRBJ2-2,TRBV25-1,-,CASTGQNGRAVFF,TGTGCCAGCACGGGCCAAAATGGCAGGGCAGTGTTTTTT
once,TRBJ1-6,TRBV30,-,CAWRPTLGSYNSPLHF,TGTGCCTGGAGGCCGACCTTAGGCTCCTATAATTCACCCCTCCACTTT
-,TRBJ2-3,TRBV29-1,TRBD1,CSVEGDRLISTDTQYF,TGCAGCGTTGAAGGGGACAGGCTTATTAGCACAGATACGCAGTATTTT
few,TRBJ2-1,TRBV18,TRBD2,CASSPGLAGVGEQFF,TGTGCCAGCTCACCAGGATTAGCGGGAGTAGGTGAGCAGTTCTTC
-,TRBJ1-4,TRBV15,-,CATARRGSWGAANEKLFF,TGTGCCACTGCTAGGAGGGGGAGCTGGGGGGCGGCTAATGAAAAACTGTTTTTT
-,TRBJ2-7,TRBV13,-,CASSSDRDYEQYF,TGTGCCAGCAGCTCTGACAGAGATTACGAGCAGTACTTC
-,TRBJ2-2,TRBV19,-,CASSLPSWRTGELFF,TGTGCCAGTAGTCTCCCTTCCTGGCGCACCGGGGAGCTGTTTTTT
-,TRBJ2-1,TRBV27,TRBD2,CASSLAGGGWDEQFF,TGTGCCAGCAGTCTAGCGGGAGGTGGGTGGGATGAGCAGTTCTTC
few,TRBJ2-3,TRBV5-1,TRBD2,CASREGGLRSDTQYF,TGCGCCAGCAGGGAGGGAGGGCTTAGGTCAGATACGCAGTATTTT
once,TRBJ2-4,TRBV16,-,CASSQFGDISYF,TGTGCCAGCAGCCAATTTGGGGACATCTCGTACTTC
-,TRBJ1-2,TRBV21-1,-,CASSKKWSYTF,TGTGCCAGCAGCAAAAAGTGGAGCTACACCTTC
-,TRBJ2-7,TRBV7-9,-,CASSSPTLGALVYEQYF,TGTGCCAGCAGCTCCCCCACTTTAGGGGCACTGGTCTACGAGCAGTACTTC
-,TRBJ2-1,TRBV15,TRBD2,CATSREGLAGGGEQFF,TGTGCCACCAGCAGAGAAGGGCTAGCGGGGGGCGGGGAGCAGTTCTTC
-,TRBJ2-2,TRBV9,-,CASSVRGENTGELFF,TGTGCCAGCAGCGTGAGGGGGGAGAACACCGGGGAGCTGTTTTTT
-,TRBJ2-1,TRBV5-4,TRBD2,CASSLFSGSSYNEQFF,TGTGCCAGCAGCTTGTTTAGCGGGAGCTCCTACAATGAGCAGTTCTTC
-,TRBJ2-1,TRBV28,-,CASSSEWEASYNEQFF,TGTGCCAGCAGTTCAGAGTGGGAGGCCTCCTACAATGAGCAGTTCTTC
-,TRBJ2-6,TRBV30,TRBD2,CAGGSSGANVLTF,TGTGCGGGAGGGTCCTCTGGGGCCAACGTCCTGACTTTC
-,TRBJ2-1,TRBV2,TRBD2,CASSDPSGSLSSYNEQFF,TGTGCCAGCAGTGACCCTAGCGGGAGTCTGAGCTCCTACAATGAGCAGTTCTTC
-,TRBJ2-7,TRBV5-6,TRBD2,CASSLGAGGSEQYF,TGTGCCAGCAGCTTGGGAGCGGGAGGATCCGAGCAGTACTTC
-,TRBJ2-3,TRBV19,-,CASSLSGRQDTQYF,TGTGCCAGTAGTCTATCCGGGAGACAAGATACGCAGTATTTT